Listed here are 8 T cell receptor beta chains from one sample, sequenced in a study of blood T cell repertoires in COVID-19. TCRdb keeps only in-frame clones here, not all; method: immunoSEQ multiplex PCR. The profile shows some 300,000 clones, more than 75% of them singletons. The sequenced sample was peripheral blood. Every receptor here comes from a man between 65 and 79 years old with acute or convalescent COVID-19.

This chain connects TRBV9 to TRBJ2-2, with 7 bases fitting TRBD2. Trimming took 4 bases from V and 2 from J; bases not matched to a gene: 11. Per the germline V gene, CDR1 is SGDLS and CDR2 is YYNGEE. The CDR3 extends over 17 amino acids. The CDR3 loop reads CASSFRALAANTGELFF. CDR3 nucleotide sequence: TGTGCCAGCAGCTTCAGGGCCCTAGCGGCCAACACCGGGGAGCTGTTTTTT.

In the case of this clone: Other nucleotide sequences in the sample specify the same CDR3. The J gene is TRBJ1-1, the V gene TRBV6-6; 7 bases are shared with TRBD1. Looked up from germline, CDR1 is MNHNY and CDR2 is SVGAGI (reference sequence). The ends lost 6 bases at V and 2 bases at J; junction bases unmatched: 3. The length of the CDR3 is 13 residues. CDR3 protein: CASRGQVNTEAFF. The CDR3 DNA reads as TGTGCCAGCAGAGGACAGGTTAACACTGAAGCTTTCTTT.

The rearrangement links TRBV19 to TRBJ2-2; 7 nucleotides line up with TRBD1. After removal of 5 bases from V and 4 bases from J, the junction contained 13 bases not matched to a gene. CDR3 length: 17 residues. Germline CDR1 is LNHDA and CDR2 is SQIVND (reference sequence). CDR3 DNA sequence: TGTGCCAGTAGTGTACCCGGGACAGTGAAGGGCACCGGGGAGCTGTTTTTT. Translation: CASSVPGTVKGTGELFF.

The chain couples TRBV5-1 to TRBJ2-1; TRBD1 matches at 8 bases. CDR1 and CDR2 (germline): SGHRS, YFSETQ. This CDR3 spans 15 amino acids. Losses at the gene ends were 4 bases for V and 7 bases for J; bases not matched to a gene: 10. The CDR3 loop is CASSAGQGGVNEQFF. The CDR3 DNA reads TGCGCCAGCAGCGCCGGACAGGGTGGTGTGAATGAGCAGTTCTTC.

The chain is built from TRBV28 and TRBJ2-7; D perhaps matches TRBD2 (6 bases). CDR1 and CDR2 (germline): MDHEN, SYDVKM. The length of the CDR3 is 17 residues. V lost 6 bases, J lost 4 bases, and 25 bases lay in between. The CDR3 region has the DNA TGTGCCAGCAGAACCCATAGCGGCAGAAAATCCTTATACGAGCAGTACTTC. Protein: CASRTHSGRKSLYEQYF.

V is TRBV15 and J is TRBJ1-4, with 8 bases aligning to TRBD1. Germline loops: CDR1 LNHNV, CDR2 YYDKDF (reference sequence). This CDR3 contains 13 residues. The V and J ends lost 5 bases and 6 bases, in that order; junction bases with no gene match: 2. CDR3 in amino acids: CATSSTGDEKLFF. Written as DNA, the CDR3 is TGTGCCACCAGCTCGACAGGGGATGAAAAACTGTTTTTT.

The J gene is TRBJ2-1, the V gene TRBV19, with 7 bases fitting TRBD2. The CDR3 runs to 14 residues. The germline gives CDR1 LNHDA, CDR2 SQIVND (reference sequence). The trim removed 3 bases at V and 5 bases at J, leaving 4 bases unmatched. CDR3 in amino acids: CASSIERGNNEQFF. Written as DNA, the CDR3 is TGTGCCAGTAGTATTGAGCGGGGAAACAATGAGCAGTTCTTC.

This chain links TRBV5-5 with TRBJ1-4; 7 bases map to TRBD1. There are 14 residues in the CDR3. CDR1 is SGHKS, CDR2 YYEKEE, per germline (reference sequence). Trimming cost V 3 bases and J 4 bases; bases outside gene matches: 3. As DNA, the CDR3 is TGTGCCAGCAGCTCGGGACAGAGTAATGAAAAACTGTTTTTT. Its translation is CASSSGQSNEKLFF. Complete variable domain (other parts from reference TRBV5-5 and TRBJ1-4): DAGVTQSPTHLIKTRGQQVTLRCSPISGHKSVSWYQQVLGQGPQFIFQYYEKEERGRGNFPDRFSARQFPNYSSELNVNALLLGDSALYLCASSSGQSNEKLFFGSGTQLSVL.